The next 27 T cell receptor beta chains were all read from a single sample in a study of vaccination and CD4 T cells after COVID-19. Treatment in this sample: roughly 10-day PBMC culture with coronavirus spike peptide pools or control peptides (ViraFEST assay). The Oncomine TCR Beta short-read assay was applied to DNA of cultured CD4+ T cells. TCRdb re-called the PCR reads through MiXCR, storing one row per CDR3 protein. The data hold over 14,000 distinct CDR3 sequences, with over 50% observed a single time. These receptors have no identified antigens. The sample consisted of CD4+ T cells from blood, cultured in vitro. The receptors were gathered from a human donor who had recovered from COVID-19.

The rearrangement links TRBV2 to TRBJ2-7; the D is unclear. The CDR3 is made up of 13 amino acids. The V gene's germline CDR1 is SNHLY and CDR2 FYNNEI. V was trimmed by 5 bases and J by 6 bases, leaving 14 bases between them. CDR3 amino acids: CASSRRGPGEQYF. In DNA, the CDR3 is TGTGCCAGCAGTCGCCGCGGCCCCGGCGAGCAGTACTTC.

The genes are TRBV11-2 and TRBJ2-5, with TRBD2 matching over 11 bases. CDR1 and CDR2 (germline): SGHAT, FQNNGV. The CDR3 has 17 amino acids. V dropped 1 base and J dropped 3; count of bases not matched to a gene: 7. The CDR3 is CASSLGLTSGVKETQYF. The CDR3, as DNA: TGTGCCAGCAGCTTAGGGCTGACTAGCGGGGTTAAAGAGACCCAGTACTTC.

In this sample, this clonotype turned up a few times. V and J are TRBV6-2 or TRBV6-3 and TRBJ2-3; 7 positions agree with TRBD2. V dropped 8 bases and J dropped 0; count of bases not matched to a gene: 2. The CDR3 has 13 residues. The germline V gene encodes CDR1 MNHEY and CDR2 SVGEGT. The CDR3 DNA is TGTGCCAGCCGCGGGAGTAGCACAGATACGCAGTATTTT. Translated: CASRGSSTDTQYF.

This clonotype has only a few counts. The rearrangement joins TRBV6-2 or TRBV6-3 to TRBJ1-2; a possible D gene is TRBD1 (5 bases). The CDR3 covers 14 residues. With 7 bases removed from V and 3 bases from J, the gap between germline ends came to 15 bases. In germline, CDR1 is MNHEY, CDR2 SVGEGT. CDR3 DNA: TGTGCCAGCACGTGGGACGCCGCCTACTATGGCTACACCTTC. Amino acids: CASTWDAAYYGYTF.

The chain carries TRBV28 and TRBJ2-1; TRBD2 aligns across 7 bases. Per the germline V gene, CDR1 is MDHEN and CDR2 is SYDVKM. With 6 bases clipped from V and 9 bases from J, the junction kept 5 bases outside the gene matches. There are 12 residues in the CDR3. The CDR3 protein is CASRREEVEQFF. CDR3 coding DNA: TGTGCCAGCAGACGGGAGGAAGTTGAGCAGTTCTTC.

This chain links TRBV6-1 with TRBJ2-7, with D perhaps matching TRBD2 (5 bases). The V gene's germline CDR1 is MNHNS and CDR2 SASEGT. V was shortened by 4 bases and J by 6 bases, with 19 bases between the two germline ends. This CDR3 has 15 residues. CDR3 in DNA: TGTGCCAGCAGTGTAAAACCGGGAAGCTGGCTCGAGCAGTACTTC. Protein product: CASSVKPGSWLEQYF.

This clonotype was observed a handful of times. The V and J genes are TRBV30 and TRBJ1-5; D remains unclear. V lost 3 bases and J 4 bases, leaving 7 bases between the germline ends. Germline CDR1 is GTSNPN and CDR2 is SVGIG (reference sequence). The CDR3 is 12 residues long. The CDR3 is CAWSRVNQPQHF. The CDR3 bases are TGTGCCTGGAGCCGGGTTAATCAGCCCCAGCATTTT.

This chain connects TRBV7-3 to TRBJ2-1; D gene unclear. The germline CDR1 and CDR2 sequences are SGHTA and FQGTGA. V was cut by 6 bases and J by 7 bases, with 31 bases left in between. The CDR3 length is 19 residues. The CDR3 coding sequence is TGTGCCAGCAGTACAGCAGGCCTAAATACCCTTAGAGGATATAATGAGCAGTTCTTC. Its translation is CASSTAGLNTLRGYNEQFF.

The V and J genes are TRBV30 and TRBJ2-5, with a weak D call TRBD2 (5 bases). V was clipped by 6 bases and J by 4 bases, with 15 bases between them. Germline CDR1 and CDR2: GTSNPN and SVGIG (reference sequence). The CDR3 consists of 13 residues. CDR3 loop: CACLRGSGETQYF. The DNA of the CDR3 is TGTGCCTGCCTCCGGGGATCAGGAGAGACCCAGTACTTC.

The CDR3 DNA reads as TGCAGCGTTCTAGCGGGAGGCCGTCGGAGCTCCTACAATGAGCAGTTCTTC. Its protein is CSVLAGGRRSSYNEQFF. The rearrangement joins TRBV29-1 to TRBJ2-1; 11 bases fit TRBD2. Germline CDR1 is SQVTM and CDR2 is ANQGSEA. The V gene end was trimmed by 5 bases and the J gene end by 0 bases; junction bases not matched to a gene: 9. There are 17 residues in the CDR3.

This clonotype showed up just once. The rearrangement links TRBV19 to TRBJ2-5; TRBD2 matches at 8 bases. The CDR3 covers 13 residues. The junction had 5 bases not matched to a gene; V was cut back by 6 bases and J by 5 bases. CDR1 is LNHDA and CDR2 is SQIVND in the germline V gene (reference sequence). The CDR3 DNA reads TGTGCCAGTAGCCGGGAGGGGCGGGAGACCCAGTACTTC. This sequence encodes CASSREGRETQYF. Full variable domain (remainder filled in from reference TRBV19 and TRBJ2-5): DGGITQSPKYLFRKEGQNVTLSCEQNLNHDAMYWYRQDPGQGLRLIYYSQIVNDFQKGDIAEGYSVSREKKESFPLTVTSAQKNPTAFYLCASSREGRETQYFGPGTRLLVL.

CDR3 in amino acids: CSARDSLNTEAFF. In DNA form, the CDR3 reads TGCAGTGCGAGGGACAGCTTAAACACTGAAGCTTTCTTT. This chain uses TRBV20-1 with TRBJ1-1; 7 nucleotides agree with TRBD1. This CDR3 spans 13 amino acids. V shed 6 bases, J shed 2 bases, and the junction held 6 bases outside the gene matches. CDR1 is DFQATT, CDR2 SNEGSKA, per germline (reference sequence).

The J gene is TRBJ1-2, the V gene TRBV5-4, with TRBD1 identical over 7 bases. The V and J ends lost 3 bases and 8 bases, in that order; junction bases with no gene match: 19. Germline CDR1 SGHNT, CDR2 YYREEE (reference sequence). CDR3 length: 17 residues. The CDR3 loop reads CASSSGQVGIKSYGYTF. The DNA of the CDR3 is TGTGCCAGCAGCTCCGGACAGGTGGGGATAAAGAGTTACGGCTACACCTTC.

This clonotype has only one observation. The V and J genes are TRBV6-2 or TRBV6-3 and TRBJ2-1, with D perhaps given as TRBD1 or TRBD2 (5 bases each). V was clipped by 2 bases and J by 8 bases, with 19 bases between them. CDR1 is MNHEY, CDR2 SVGEGT, per germline. There are 16 residues in the CDR3. This chain's CDR3 is CASSYRPSSGRDEQFF. The DNA of the CDR3 is TGTGCCAGCAGTTACCGACCTAGCTCGGGGCGCGATGAGCAGTTCTTC.

This chain joins TRBV20-1 and TRBJ2-1; TRBD2 matches 10 bases. The CDR3 is 16 residues long. Per germline, CDR1 DFQATT and CDR2 SNEGSKA (reference sequence). The trim removed 3 bases at V and 4 bases at J, leaving 9 bases unmatched. CDR3: CSARGPAGGRYNEQFF. CDR3 coding DNA: TGCAGTGCTAGGGGTCCAGCGGGAGGGAGATACAATGAGCAGTTCTTC.

The J gene is TRBJ2-7, the V gene TRBV10-3; D remains unclear. Between the trimmed V and J ends, which lost 8 bases and 0 bases, there was a span of 8 bases. This CDR3 spans 12 amino acids. Germline V CDR1 and CDR2: ENHRY, SYGVKD. CDR3 sequence reads: CAIGKISYEQYF. CDR3 in DNA: TGTGCCATCGGCAAGATCTCCTACGAGCAGTACTTC.

Only a few counts were recorded for this clonotype. The chain carries TRBV7-2 and TRBJ2-5, with D maybe TRBD2 (6 bases). CDR3 size: 15 residues. V lost 5 bases and J 5 bases, leaving 18 bases between the germline ends. The V gene's germline CDR1 is SGHTA and CDR2 FQGNSA. The DNA of the CDR3 is TGTGCCAGCAGCCCCTCCCTCGGTGGGGGGGAGACCCAGTACTTC. It is translated as CASSPSLGGGETQYF.

This clonotype was observed a few times. The chain combines TRBV7-8 with TRBJ2-3; D is possibly TRBD2 (6 bases). The ends were cut back, 5 bases at V and 0 bases at J, with 24 bases in the middle. The CDR3 sequence is 19 residues long. Per the germline V gene, CDR1 is SGHVS and CDR2 is FQNEAQ. This CDR3 reads CASSPRRAGGLTSTDTQYF. The CDR3 DNA reads as TGTGCCAGCAGCCCACGTCGAGCGGGTGGTCTAACTAGCACAGATACGCAGTATTTT.

This clonotype was observed a handful of times. The CDR3 sequence is CASSLIIRDRKPYNSPLHF. As DNA, the CDR3 is TGTGCCAGCAGCTTAATTATTAGGGACAGAAAGCCGTATAATTCACCCCTCCACTTT. V and J are TRBV7-8 and TRBJ1-6; the match to TRBD1 covers 7 bases. Unmatched junction bases numbered 14, after V lost 2 bases and J lost 4 bases. The CDR3 length is 19 residues. Germline CDR1 is SGHVS and CDR2 is FQNEAQ.

The chain has TRBV10-3 and TRBJ1-1, with D unresolved. This CDR3 contains 13 residues. Trimming took off 3 bases at V and 3 bases at J, with 8 bases between the two ends. CDR1 is ENHRY and CDR2 is SYGVKD in the germline V gene. CDR3 sequence reads: CAISEGFYTEAFF. The CDR3 nucleotides are TGTGCCATCAGTGAAGGGTTTTACACTGAAGCTTTCTTT.

The chain carries TRBV19 and TRBJ2-7; 10 bases map to TRBD1. Germline loops: CDR1 LNHDA, CDR2 SQIVND (reference sequence). The CDR3 length is 14 residues. The V gene end was trimmed by 3 bases and the J gene end by 3 bases; junction bases not matched to a gene: 2. CDR3 region: CASSMGQGRYEQYF. CDR3 sequence (DNA): TGTGCCAGTAGTATGGGACAGGGGCGCTACGAGCAGTACTTC.

The chain employs TRBV24-1 and TRBJ2-5; TRBD2 agrees at 7 bases. J gave up 5 bases and V 4 bases, and 9 bases lay outside the gene matches. There are 15 residues in the CDR3. Germline CDR1 is KGHDR and CDR2 is SFDVKD. The CDR3 region has the DNA TGTGCCACCAGTGAGCCTGGAGCGGGAAAGGAGACCCAGTACTTC. This gives the protein CATSEPGAGKETQYF.

The chain recombines TRBV28 with TRBJ2-2; 9 bases are a match to TRBD2. J gave up 4 bases and V 6 bases, and 3 bases lay outside the gene matches. The germline gives CDR1 MDHEN, CDR2 SYDVKM. The CDR3 is 14 amino acids. This CDR3 reads CASRGLAITGELFF. DNA of the CDR3: TGTGCCAGCAGGGGACTAGCTATCACCGGGGAGCTGTTTTTT.

This chain uses TRBV27 with TRBJ1-1; D remains unclear. CDR3 length: 19 amino acids. V dropped 2 bases and J dropped 0 bases, with 22 bases sitting between them. Germline V gene data show CDR1 as MNHEY and CDR2 as SMNVEV (reference sequence). CDR3 in DNA: TGTGCCAGCAGTTTAAAGACTGCTCGGGCAGATACCATGAACACTGAAGCTTTCTTT. Its protein product is CASSLKTARADTMNTEAFF.

By proportion, this clonotype is hyperexpanded (1% or more). The chain links TRBV7-2 to TRBJ1-5, with D possibly matching TRBD1 (5 bases). Germline V lookup: CDR1 SGHTA, CDR2 FQGNSA. Deletions cut 4 bases from V and 3 bases from J, with 10 bases between. The CDR3 length is 14 residues. The CDR3 sequence is CASSSRQFNQPQHF. The CDR3 bases are TGTGCCAGCAGCTCTAGACAGTTCAATCAGCCCCAGCATTTT.

This rearrangement joins TRBV2 to TRBJ1-1; D not certain. Trimming left V 4 bases short and J 8 bases short, with 14 bases between. CDR1 and CDR2 from the germline V gene are SNHLY and FYNNEI. The CDR3 runs 13 residues. The CDR3 protein is CASSGNRLLEAFF. The DNA of the CDR3 is TGTGCCAGCAGTGGAAACAGACTTCTGGAAGCTTTCTTT.

This chain joins TRBV20-1 and TRBJ2-5, with 7 bases aligning to TRBD2. V lost 4 bases, J lost 2 bases, and 4 bases stayed unmatched. This CDR3 region has 13 residues. Germline-derived CDR1 and CDR2 are DFQATT and SNEGSKA (reference sequence). The CDR3 DNA follows: TGCAGTGCTACCCGGGACTATCAAGAGACCCAGTACTTC. This encodes CSATRDYQETQYF.